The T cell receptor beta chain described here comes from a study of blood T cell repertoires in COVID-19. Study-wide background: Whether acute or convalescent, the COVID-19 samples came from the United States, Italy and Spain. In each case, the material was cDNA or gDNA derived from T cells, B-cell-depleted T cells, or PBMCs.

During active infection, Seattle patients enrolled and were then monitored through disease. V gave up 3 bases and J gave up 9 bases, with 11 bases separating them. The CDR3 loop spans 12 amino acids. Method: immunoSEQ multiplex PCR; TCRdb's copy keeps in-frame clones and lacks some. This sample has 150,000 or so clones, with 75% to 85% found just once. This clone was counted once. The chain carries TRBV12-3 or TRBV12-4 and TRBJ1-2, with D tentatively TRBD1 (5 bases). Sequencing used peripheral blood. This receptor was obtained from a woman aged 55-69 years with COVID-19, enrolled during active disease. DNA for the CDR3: TGTGCCAGCAGTTTCGGCAGGGAAAGCTACACCTTC. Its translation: CASSFGRESYTF.